This T cell receptor (beta chain) was identified during a study of Ad26.COV2.S vaccination and SARS-CoV-2 variants. Study-wide context: Doses of Ad26.COV2.S were injected into muscle once or twice, 56 days apart. General observations from the study: Comparable non-spike TCR breadth was observed in vaccine and placebo recipients.

Treatment in this sample: about 20 received Ad26.COV2.S at low or high dose, single or two shots; roughly five received placebo; per-sample allocation not given. Each sample was drawn 63 days after the first injection (of vaccine or placebo). A Boston donor was an adult aged 18-55 years. Trimming pared 4 bases from V and 5 bases from J, leaving 11 bases between. Germline V gene sequence: CDR1 PRHDT, CDR2 FYEKMQ (reference sequence). The CDR3 is 13 residues long. The protocol was immunoSEQ multiplex PCR, while the TCRdb copy is restricted to in-frame clones and leaves out a portion. The sample yields 350,000 to 600,000 clones, 70% to 90% seen once. To note about this clone: Its antigen is unknown.

The TCR originated in a person between 18 and 65 years old who received the Ad26.COV2.S COVID-19 vaccine or a placebo. Sample: peripheral blood, taken in a trial of Ad26.COV2.S vaccine versus placebo. V is TRBV13 and J is TRBJ1-1; D is possibly TRBD1 (6 bases). The DNA of the CDR3 is TGTGCCAGCAGCTCAGGGGTAGGGACTGAAGCTTTCTTT. As protein: CASSSGVGTEAFF.